This passage covers 29 T cell receptor beta chains from one sample sequenced in a study of regulatory T cells in long-lasting Graves disease. Specified time point: newly diagnosed GD, antithyroid drugs for less than 3 months. Generation of the TCR library employed RNA extracted from PBMCs. Researchers made TCR beta libraries by using iRepertoire HTBI primers and running Arm-PCR on CDR3 regions. TCRdb re-analysed the multiplex PCR reads in MiXCR, keeping a single row per CDR3 protein. The sample lists around 500,000 distinct CDR3 sequences, more than 10% seen once, with 8.9% in the top ten. The sample was also reused in another study, on T cells in Graves' hyperthyroidism and ophthalmopathy.

The material sequenced was peripheral blood mononuclear cells (PBMCs), taken at new diagnosis, from a patient treated with antithyroid drugs. The receptor set was obtained from a woman aged 30 to 39 with Graves disease.

Ten or more counts support this clonotype. The V call is TRBV12-3 or TRBV12-4, the J call TRBJ1-1, with a tentative D call TRBD1 (6 bases). The CDR3 sequence is 15 residues long. Trimming left V 5 bases short and J 7 bases short, with 20 bases between. CDR3 sequence: CASSPQYFATGEAFF. CDR3 sequence (DNA): TGTGCCAGCAGTCCACAGTATTTTGCGACAGGTGAAGCTTTCTTT.

In its sample, this clonotype was seen many times. The chain joins TRBV20-1 to TRBJ2-3; 8 bases fit TRBD2. The CDR3 extends over 14 amino acids. V dropped 5 bases and J dropped 1; count of bases not matched to a gene: 5. The germline gives CDR1 DFQATT, CDR2 SNEGSKA (reference sequence). CDR3 bases: TGCAGTGCTGGCCGGCGGGAGGGCACAGATACGCAGTATTTT. This encodes CSAGRREGTDTQYF.

This clonotype has ten or more counts. The genes are TRBV5-1 and TRBJ2-3; D is uncertain. This CDR3 region has 12 residues. The germline gives CDR1 SGHRS, CDR2 YFSETQ. V was shortened by 1 base and J by 6 bases, with 6 bases between the two germline ends. For the CDR3, the DNA is TGCGCCAGCAGCTTGTTGGGGGATACGCAGTATTTT. Amino acids: CASSLLGDTQYF.

There are many counts of this clonotype. The chain carries TRBV7-9 and TRBJ1-5; D is ambiguous. The V gene's germline CDR1 is SEHNR and CDR2 FQNEAQ (reference sequence). V shed 1 base and J shed 3 bases, with 4 bases lying between them. CDR3 length: 13 amino acids. The CDR3 DNA reads as TGTGCCAGCAGCTTAGGTGACAATCAGCCCCAGCATTTT. Translated, it gives CASSLGDNQPQHF.

This clonotype was counted a few times. The CDR3 here is CSVQGDRGGEQYF. In DNA, the CDR3 is TGCAGCGTTCAAGGGGACAGGGGAGGCGAGCAGTACTTC. The chain has TRBV29-1 and TRBJ2-7, with 10 bases matching TRBD1. Trimming removed 5 bases from V and 6 bases from J; junction bases left unmatched: 7. The germline CDR1 and CDR2 sequences are SQVTM and ANQGSEA. This CDR3 comprises 13 residues.

The table lists this clonotype with a few counts. The gene calls are TRBV7-8 and TRBJ2-5; 12 bases align to TRBD2. V was clipped by 5 bases and J by 2 bases; unmatched bases: 6. Germline assignment: CDR1 SGHVS and CDR2 FQNEAQ. The CDR3 consists of 16 residues. CDR3 sequence: CASSLASGRDQETQYF. CDR3 DNA sequence: TGTGCCAGCAGCCTCGCTAGCGGGAGGGATCAAGAGACCCAGTACTTC.

This clonotype was seen at least ten times. The V call is TRBV9, the J call TRBJ2-3; D may be TRBD1 (6 bases). This CDR3 comprises 14 residues. Germline CDR1 reads SGDLS; CDR2 reads YYNGEE. The V gene lost 4 bases and the J gene lost 3 bases, with 12 bases spanning the gap. The CDR3 DNA reads TGTGCCAGCAGCCCCCGACAGGTGACAGATACGCAGTATTTT. Translation: CASSPRQVTDTQYF.

This clonotype showed up just a few times. The rearrangement uses TRBV6-1 and TRBJ1-1; TRBD1 matches at 8 bases. The CDR3 is 14 residues long. Germline-derived CDR1 and CDR2 are MNHNS and SASEGT. V was clipped by 5 bases and J by 6 bases; unmatched bases: 8. The CDR3: CASSPRLTGAEAFF. CDR3 DNA: TGTGCCAGCAGTCCAAGGCTGACAGGGGCTGAAGCTTTCTTT.

This clonotype has ten or more counts. The chain carries TRBV2 and TRBJ1-4; no definite D call. CDR1 and CDR2 from the germline V gene are SNHLY and FYNNEI. The ends were cut back, 0 bases at V and 8 bases at J, with 10 bases in the middle. The CDR3 is 14 amino acids. The DNA of the CDR3 is TGTGCCAGCAGTGAAGCTGGCACATCCGAAAAACTGTTTTTT. As protein: CASSEAGTSEKLFF.

This clonotype has at least ten counts. This chain uses TRBV7-9 with TRBJ1-5; TRBD1 matches 8 bases. CDR3 size: 16 residues. Germline values: CDR1 SEHNR, CDR2 FQNEAQ (reference sequence). Trimming took 1 base from V and 5 from J; bases not matched to a gene: 7. CDR3 region: CASSLEGDRGYQPQHF. CDR3 coding DNA: TGTGCCAGCAGCTTAGAAGGCGACAGGGGCTATCAGCCCCAGCATTTT.

This chain links TRBV5-6 with TRBJ2-2; the D is unclear. CDR1 and CDR2 (germline): SGHDT, YYEEEE. The V end was cut by 5 bases, the J end by 7 bases, with 12 bases between. CDR3 length: 13 residues. In nucleotides, the CDR3 is TGTGCCAGCAGTCGCAGTTTCCTCGGGGAGCTGTTTTTT. Amino acid sequence: CASSRSFLGELFF. The full variable domain, rest sourced from reference TRBV5-6 and TRBJ2-2, is DAGVTQSPTHLIKTRGQQVTLRCSPKSGHDTVSWYQQALGQGPQFIFQYYEEEERQRGNFPDRFSGHQFPNYSSELNVNALLLGDSALYLCASSRSFLGELFFGEGSRLTVL.

This clonotype occurred many times. The chain combines TRBV24-1 with TRBJ1-2; 7 bases are a match to TRBD1. The V gene's germline CDR1 is KGHDR and CDR2 SFDVKD. The ends lost 2 bases at V and 4 bases at J; junction bases unmatched: 3. The CDR3 runs 14 residues. This CDR3 reads CATSDSGQAYGYTF. In DNA form, the CDR3 reads TGTGCCACCAGTGATTCAGGACAGGCCTATGGCTACACCTTC.

This clonotype was observed many times. V and J are TRBV18 and TRBJ2-7, with TRBD1 matching over 8 bases. The V segment lost 6 bases and the J segment 3 bases; nucleotides outside the gene matches: 4. The CDR3 is 13 amino acids. Germline CDR1 is KGHSH and CDR2 is LQKENI. The CDR3 DNA reads TGTGCCAGCTCGTCGGGACAGGACTACGAGCAGTACTTC. Translation gives CASSSGQDYEQYF.

For this clonotype: The CDR3 end shows no conserved phenylalanine or tryptophan, and so a read error is likely. The chain recombines TRBV6-2 or TRBV6-3 with TRBJ1-1; D gene unclear. The germline CDR1 and CDR2 sequences are MNHEY and SVGEGT. CDR3 length: 17 residues. The germline V and J ends were trimmed by 0 bases and 1 base, with 15 bases remaining between them. CDR3 nucleotides: TGTGCCAGCAGTTACTCGAAGCTCCTGGACGGGAACACTGAAGCTTTCTCT. Translated: CASSYSKLLDGNTEAFS.

This clonotype was found many times. The genes are TRBV2 and TRBJ2-3; a possible D gene is TRBD1 (5 bases). TRBJ1-1 matches the DNA end more closely, so the J call is doubtful. The CDR3 totals 13 residues. Germline CDR1 SNHLY, CDR2 FYNNEI. The CDR3 DNA follows: TGTGCCAGCAGTGAAGGGCAGGGTGATGAAGCTTTCTTT. Amino acids: CASSEGQGDEAFF.

This clonotype was recorded a few times. The chain couples TRBV6-2 or TRBV6-3 to TRBJ2-6; weak D call: TRBD2 (6 bases). The ends were cut back, 6 bases at V and 0 bases at J, with 15 bases in the middle. There are 17 residues in the CDR3. Germline V gene sequence: CDR1 MNHEY, CDR2 SVGEGT. The CDR3: CASSRGKGLSGANVLTF. The CDR3 DNA sequence: TGTGCCAGCAGCCGGGGAAAGGGACTCTCTGGGGCCAACGTCCTGACTTTC.

This clonotype came up many times. The chain joins TRBV6-2 or TRBV6-3 to TRBJ1-1; 7 nucleotides line up with TRBD1. This CDR3 has 14 amino acids. Germline values: CDR1 MNHEY, CDR2 SVGEGT. Unmatched junction bases numbered 6, after V lost 6 bases and J lost 2 bases. CDR3 residues: CASSYRTGNTEAFF. CDR3 bases: TGTGCCAGCAGCTACAGGACAGGAAACACTGAAGCTTTCTTT.

This clonotype was counted ten times or more. CDR3 loop: CSVEDERGYGYTF. In DNA form, the CDR3 reads TGCAGCGTTGAAGATGAGAGAGGGTATGGCTACACCTTC. The chain has TRBV29-1 and TRBJ1-2; D gene uncertain. The CDR3 is 13 residues long. The V and J ends lost 0 bases and 5 bases respectively, with 10 bases between them. Germline CDR1 reads SQVTM; CDR2 reads ANQGSEA.

To note about this clonotype: One base away lies a much larger clone, so this may be a sequencing read error. The J gene is TRBJ2-7, the V gene TRBV2; no firm D call. The germline V and J ends were trimmed by 3 bases and 0 bases, with 18 bases remaining between them. The germline gives CDR1 SNHLY, CDR2 FYNNEI. This CDR3 has 17 amino acids. The CDR3 spells CASSEVAPYTSSYEQYF. For the CDR3, the DNA is TGTGCCAGCAGTGAGGTGGCGCCTTACACGAGCTCCTACGAGCAGTACTTC.

CDR3 sequence (DNA): TGCAGTGCTAGACTCCCAGGGGGATCCATGAACACTGAAGCTTTCTTT. Translation gives CSARLPGGSMNTEAFF. The chain couples TRBV20-1 to TRBJ1-1, with 7 bases that match TRBD1. Per germline, CDR1 DFQATT and CDR2 SNEGSKA (reference sequence). Trimming cost V 2 bases and J 0 bases; bases outside gene matches: 9. The CDR3 is 16 amino acids.

This clonotype was observed at least ten times. The V and J genes are TRBV30 and TRBJ1-5; 8 positions match TRBD1. The V gene's germline CDR1 is GTSNPN and CDR2 SVGIG (reference sequence). With 4 bases clipped from V and 7 bases from J, the junction kept 6 bases outside the gene matches. The CDR3 has 13 residues. CDR3 loop: CAWKAQGDQPQHF. As DNA, the CDR3 is TGTGCCTGGAAAGCACAGGGGGACCAGCCCCAGCATTTT.

J is TRBJ2-1 and V is TRBV11-2, with 9 bases identical to TRBD2. With 3 bases clipped from V and 4 bases from J, the junction kept 7 bases outside the gene matches. This CDR3 contains 16 residues. Per the germline V gene, CDR1 is SGHAT and CDR2 is FQNNGV. CDR3 sequence (DNA): TGTGCCAGCAGCTTTTCAGCGGGAGGAAGGTACAATGAGCAGTTCTTC. Protein: CASSFSAGGRYNEQFF. Looking up the rest from reference TRBV11-2 and TRBJ2-1 gives the full variable domain: EAGVAQSPRYKIIEKRQSVAFWCNPISGHATLYWYQQILGQGPKLLIQFQNNGVVDDSQLPKDRFSAERLKGVDSTLKIQPAKLEDSAVYLCASSFSAGGRYNEQFFGPGTRLTVL.

This chain links TRBV7-2 with TRBJ1-4, with no clear D. The CDR3 is 15 amino acids. Germline lookup yields CDR1 SGHTA and CDR2 FQGNSA. Trimming left V 1 base short and J 1 base short, with 7 bases between. The CDR3 coding sequence is TGTGCCAGCAGCTTAGGGAGAAAAACTAATGAAAAACTGTTTTTT. As protein: CASSLGRKTNEKLFF. Full variable domain (rest looked up from reference TRBV7-2 and TRBJ1-4): GAGVSQSPSNKVTEKGKDVELRCDPISGHTALYWYRQSLGQGLEFLIYFQGNSAPDKSGLPSDRFSAERTGGSVSTLTIQRTQQEDSAVYLCASSLGRKTNEKLFFGSGTQLSVL.

This clonotype is labeled as medium-sized. This sequence joins TRBV7-3 and TRBJ1-2; 7 nucleotides align to TRBD1. Looked up from germline, CDR1 is SGHTA and CDR2 is FQGTGA. The CDR3 totals 16 residues. Trimming at V came to 1 base and at J to 5 bases, leaving 10 bases not matched to a gene. CDR3 amino acids: CASSLNPGQVTYGYTF. The CDR3 region has the DNA TGTGCCAGCAGCTTAAACCCCGGACAGGTGACATATGGCTACACCTTC.

This clonotype was picked up many times. The chain links TRBV2 to TRBJ2-3, with unresolved D. The germline CDR1 and CDR2 sequences are SNHLY and FYNNEI. V was clipped by 0 bases and J by 2 bases, with 9 bases between them. The CDR3 covers 15 residues. The CDR3 here is CASSEAGFTTDTQYF. For the CDR3, the DNA is TGTGCCAGCAGTGAAGCGGGATTCACCACAGATACGCAGTATTTT.

Turning to this clonotype: One base separates it from a far larger clone, so it is likely a read error. The chain uses TRBV28 and TRBJ2-1, with D possibly TRBD1 on 5 matching bases. The CDR3 is made up of 13 amino acids. The V end was cut by 6 bases, the J end by 10 bases, with 16 bases between. Germline lookup yields CDR1 MDHEN and CDR2 SYDVKM. The CDR3, as DNA: TGTGCCAGCAGGGCAGGGCCATTCTACGAGCAGTTCTTC. Protein sequence: CASRAGPFYEQFF.

This clonotype has at least ten counts. V and J are TRBV28 and TRBJ1-4, with TRBD1 identical over 7 bases. This CDR3 contains 17 residues. Trimming took 0 bases from V and 0 from J; bases not matched to a gene: 4. Germline assignment: CDR1 MDHEN and CDR2 SYDVKM. The CDR3 spells CASSLWDRIATNEKLFF. Written as DNA, the CDR3 is TGTGCCAGCAGTTTATGGGACAGGATCGCAACTAATGAAAAACTGTTTTTT.

This clonotype was seen repeatedly, ten times or more. V gene TRBV5-1 combines with J gene TRBJ1-5; D possibly corresponds to TRBD1 (6 bases). Between the trimmed V and J ends, which lost 0 bases and 4 bases, there was a span of 8 bases. The CDR3 covers 14 residues. The germline gives CDR1 SGHRS, CDR2 YFSETQ. CDR3 DNA sequence: TGCGCCAGCAGCTTGGAAGGGGGGAATCAGCCCCAGCATTTT. Translating gives CASSLEGGNQPQHF.

This clonotype was picked up many times. The gene calls are TRBV11-2 and TRBJ2-1; 14 nucleotides align to TRBD2. Germline V lookup: CDR1 SGHAT, CDR2 FQNNGV. This CDR3 region has 14 residues. Unmatched junction bases numbered 4, after V lost 5 bases and J lost 10 bases. The DNA for the CDR3 is TGTGCCAGCAGCGGACTAGCGGGAGGCCCGGAGCAGTTCTTC. Encoded protein: CASSGLAGGPEQFF.